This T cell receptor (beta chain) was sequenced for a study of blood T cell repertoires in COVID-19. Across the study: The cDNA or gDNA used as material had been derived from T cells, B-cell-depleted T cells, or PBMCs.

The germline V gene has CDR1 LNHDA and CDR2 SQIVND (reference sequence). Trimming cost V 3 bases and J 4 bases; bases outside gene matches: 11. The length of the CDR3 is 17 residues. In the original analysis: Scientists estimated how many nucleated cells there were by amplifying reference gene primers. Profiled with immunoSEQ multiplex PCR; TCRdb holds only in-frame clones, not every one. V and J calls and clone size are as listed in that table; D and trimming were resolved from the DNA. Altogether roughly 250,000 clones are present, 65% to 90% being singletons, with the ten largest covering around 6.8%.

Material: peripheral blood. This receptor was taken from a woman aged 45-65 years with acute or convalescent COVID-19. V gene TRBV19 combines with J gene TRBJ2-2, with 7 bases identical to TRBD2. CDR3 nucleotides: TGTGCCAGTAGTATTTCTCTGGGAGGGCCGTTCACCGGGGAGCTGTTTTTT. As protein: CASSISLGGPFTGELFF.